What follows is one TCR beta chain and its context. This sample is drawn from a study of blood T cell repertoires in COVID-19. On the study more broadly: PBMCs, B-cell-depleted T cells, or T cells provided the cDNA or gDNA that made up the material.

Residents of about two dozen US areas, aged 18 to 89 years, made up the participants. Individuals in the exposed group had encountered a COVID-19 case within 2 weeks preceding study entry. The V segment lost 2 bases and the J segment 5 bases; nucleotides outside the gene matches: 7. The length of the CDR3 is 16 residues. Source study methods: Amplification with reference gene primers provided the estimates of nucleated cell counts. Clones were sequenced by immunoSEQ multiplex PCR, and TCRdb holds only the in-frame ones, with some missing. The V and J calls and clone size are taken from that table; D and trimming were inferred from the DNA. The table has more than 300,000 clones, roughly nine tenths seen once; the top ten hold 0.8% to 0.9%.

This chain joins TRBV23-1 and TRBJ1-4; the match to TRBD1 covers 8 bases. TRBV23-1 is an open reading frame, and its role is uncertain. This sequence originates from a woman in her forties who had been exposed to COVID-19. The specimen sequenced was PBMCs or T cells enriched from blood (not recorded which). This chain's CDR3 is CASSQPPQGANEKLFF. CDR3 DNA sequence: TGCGCCAGCAGTCAACCTCCGCAGGGGGCCAATGAAAAACTGTTTTTT.